This TCR beta chain was retrieved from a study of T cell responses to AZD1222 COVID-19 vaccine. Measured with immunoSEQ multiplex PCR; TCRdb has only the in-frame clones, and not every one. The data show about 150,000 clones, less than 90% seen once. Germline V gene sequence: CDR1 MNHEY, CDR2 SVGAGI. V was pared by 6 bases and J by 6 bases, with 15 bases between. The CDR3 length is 14 residues. Sequencing used peripheral blood, obtained on day 0 of AZD1222 vaccination. The V gene is TRBV6-5, the J gene TRBJ2-1, with a tentative D call TRBD2 (7 bases). This clonotype originated in an adult in good health. This CDR3 is CASRDGGPVNEQFF. As DNA, the CDR3 is TGTGCCAGCAGGGACGGGGGGCCGGTCAATGAGCAGTTCTTC.